The T cell receptor beta chain under discussion was sequenced for a study of technical replicates of blood from a handful of donors. Measured with immunoSEQ multiplex PCR; TCRdb has only the in-frame clones, and not every one. The sample shows around 92,000 clones, approximately 95% of them seen only once. This clonotype originated in a human donor in good health. The material sequenced was T cells isolated from PBMCs.

The CDR3 spells CAWRGGGQPLHF. The CDR3 DNA is TGTGCCTGGAGAGGAGGGGGACAGCCCCTCCACTTT. This chain joins TRBV30 and TRBJ1-6, with 7 bases lining up with TRBD1. Germline trimming cut 3 bases from V and 13 bases from J; bases unmatched to any gene: 6. This CDR3 comprises 12 residues. Germline loops: CDR1 GTSNPN, CDR2 SVGIG (reference sequence). Variable domain in full (rest from reference TRBV30 and TRBJ1-6): SQTIHQWPATLVQPVGSPLSLECTVEGTSNPNLYWYRQAAGRGLQLLFYSVGIGQISSEVPQNLSASRPQDRQFILSSKKLLLSDSGFYLCAWRGGGQPLHFGNGTRLTVT.